This T cell receptor beta chain was identified during a study of T cell repertoires in ileal Crohn's disease. Study summary: Surgery for a complication: stricturing in around 60%, penetrating in about 40%.

The CDR3 has 13 residues. The trim removed 0 bases at V and 9 bases at J, leaving 4 bases unmatched. The germline CDR1 and CDR2 sequences are GTSNPN and SVGIG (reference sequence). This clone was counted a single time. Its antigen remains unidentified. The study's findings and limits: All patients with clonality above 26.8% had endoscopic recurrence. Compared with non-smokers, active smokers at surgery showed more clonal expansions.

Sequencing was performed with immunoSEQ multiplex PCR; in TCRdb, only in-frame clones are kept and a portion is missing. Among 14,000 or so clones, 70% to 90% were seen once, and the ten largest hold over 3.5%. Sequencing used ileal tissue. This clonotype was obtained from an adult with Crohn's disease. This chain links TRBV30 with TRBJ1-5; TRBD1 aligns across 8 bases. The CDR3 region is CAWSVTGTGPQHF. The CDR3, as DNA: TGTGCCTGGAGTGTGACCGGGACAGGGCCCCAGCATTTT.